This TCR beta chain emerged from a study of shared clonotypes between healthy human individuals. General study findings and limits: Researchers found naive subsets generally carried larger estimated richness than memory subsets.

Naive CD4+ cells were CD45RA-selected; the remaining cells were memory. The J segment lost 5 bases and the V segment lost 7 bases, leaving 8 bases of the junction unmatched. CDR3 length: 15 amino acids. CDR1 is MNHNY, CDR2 SVGAGI, per germline (reference sequence). The repertoire was sequenced with immunoSEQ multiplex PCR; TCRdb's copy has only in-frame clones and lacks some. The sample carries roughly 2.2 million clones, just under 95% recorded once. Details on this clone: Its antigen is still unknown.

This chain connects TRBV6-6 to TRBJ2-1; 10 nucleotides align to TRBD1. This clonotype was obtained from a man aged 18 to 29 in good health. Some clones in this sample may be carry-over from other donors' samples. The source material was naive CD4+ T cells from PBMCs. The sample's subset: CD45RA+ positively selected. CDR3 DNA: TGTGCCAGCACAGGGACAGGGGTGGGAAACAATGAGCAGTTCTTC. The encoded protein is CASTGTGVGNNEQFF.